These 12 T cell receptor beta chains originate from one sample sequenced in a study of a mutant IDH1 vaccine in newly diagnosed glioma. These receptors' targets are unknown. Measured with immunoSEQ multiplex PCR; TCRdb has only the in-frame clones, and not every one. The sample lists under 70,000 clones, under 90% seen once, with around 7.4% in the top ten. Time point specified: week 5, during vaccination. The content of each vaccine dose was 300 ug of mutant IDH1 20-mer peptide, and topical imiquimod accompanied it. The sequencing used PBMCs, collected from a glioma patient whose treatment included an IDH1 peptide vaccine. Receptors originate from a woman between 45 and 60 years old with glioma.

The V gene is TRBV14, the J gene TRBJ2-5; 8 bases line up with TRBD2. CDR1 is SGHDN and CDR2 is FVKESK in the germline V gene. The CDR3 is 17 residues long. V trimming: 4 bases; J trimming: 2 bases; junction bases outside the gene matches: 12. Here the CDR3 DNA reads TGTGCCAGCAGCCCCAGGGGCGGGGGGCGCGGACAAGAGACCCAGTACTTC. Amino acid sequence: CASSPRGGGRGQETQYF.

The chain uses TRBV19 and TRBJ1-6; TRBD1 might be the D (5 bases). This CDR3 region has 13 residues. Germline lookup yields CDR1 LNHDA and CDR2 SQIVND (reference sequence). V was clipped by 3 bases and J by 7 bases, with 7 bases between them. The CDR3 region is CASSMGQNSPLHF. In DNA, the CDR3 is TGTGCCAGTAGTATGGGGCAGAATTCACCCCTCCACTTT.

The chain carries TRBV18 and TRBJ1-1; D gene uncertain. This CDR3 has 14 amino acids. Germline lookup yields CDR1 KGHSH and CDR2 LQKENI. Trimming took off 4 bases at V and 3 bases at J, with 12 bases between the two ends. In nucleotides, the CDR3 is TGTGCCAGCTCACTGGGCAGTTGGGACACTGAAGCTTTCTTT. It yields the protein CASSLGSWDTEAFF.

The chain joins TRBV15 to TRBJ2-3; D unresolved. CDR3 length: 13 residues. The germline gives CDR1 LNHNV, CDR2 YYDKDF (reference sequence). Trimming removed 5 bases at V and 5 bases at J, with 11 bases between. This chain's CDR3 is CATSPSPKDTQYF. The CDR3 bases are TGTGCCACCAGCCCAAGCCCAAAAGATACGCAGTATTTT.

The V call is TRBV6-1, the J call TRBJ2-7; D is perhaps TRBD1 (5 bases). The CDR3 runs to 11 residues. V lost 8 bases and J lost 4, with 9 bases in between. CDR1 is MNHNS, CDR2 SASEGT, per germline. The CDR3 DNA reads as TGTGCCAGCTTCCAGGGATACGAGCAGTACTTC. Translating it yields CASFQGYEQYF.

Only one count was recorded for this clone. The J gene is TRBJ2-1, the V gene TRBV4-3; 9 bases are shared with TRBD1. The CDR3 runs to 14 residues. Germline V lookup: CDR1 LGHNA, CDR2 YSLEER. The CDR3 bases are TGCGTCCGCGGGGACAGGGTTTTTATCAATGAGCAGTTCTTC. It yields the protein CVRGDRVFINEQFF.

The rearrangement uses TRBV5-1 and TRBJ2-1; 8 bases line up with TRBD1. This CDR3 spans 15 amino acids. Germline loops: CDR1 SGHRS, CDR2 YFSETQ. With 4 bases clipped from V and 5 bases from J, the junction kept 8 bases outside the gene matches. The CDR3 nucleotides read TGCGCCAGCAGCGCCGGGGGACAGGCAAACAATGAGCAGTTCTTC. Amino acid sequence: CASSAGGQANNEQFF.

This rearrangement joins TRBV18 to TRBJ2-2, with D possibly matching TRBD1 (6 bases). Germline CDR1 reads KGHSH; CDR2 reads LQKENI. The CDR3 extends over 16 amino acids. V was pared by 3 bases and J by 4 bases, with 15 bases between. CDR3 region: CASSPQPGVSTGELFF. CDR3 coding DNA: TGTGCCAGCTCACCGCAGCCAGGGGTGAGCACCGGGGAGCTGTTTTTT.

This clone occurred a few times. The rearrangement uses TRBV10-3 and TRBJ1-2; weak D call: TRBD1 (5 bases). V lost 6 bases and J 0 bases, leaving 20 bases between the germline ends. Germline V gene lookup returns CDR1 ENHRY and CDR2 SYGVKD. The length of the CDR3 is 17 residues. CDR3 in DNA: TGTGCCATCAGAGAGAGGGGCAGGGAATTATCTAACTATGGCTACACCTTC. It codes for CAIRERGRELSNYGYTF.

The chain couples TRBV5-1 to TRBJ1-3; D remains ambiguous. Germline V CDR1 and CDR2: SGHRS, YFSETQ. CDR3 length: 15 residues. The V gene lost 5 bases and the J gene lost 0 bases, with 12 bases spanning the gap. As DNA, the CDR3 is TGCGCCAGCAGGGACGTCTCGAGCTCTGGAAACACCATATATTTT. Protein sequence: CASRDVSSSGNTIYF.

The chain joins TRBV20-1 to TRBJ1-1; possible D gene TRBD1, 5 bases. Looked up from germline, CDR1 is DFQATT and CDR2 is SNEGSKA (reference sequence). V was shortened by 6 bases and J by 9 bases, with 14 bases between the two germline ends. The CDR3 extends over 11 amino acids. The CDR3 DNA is TGCAGTGCAAACGACAGAGAGAAAGCTTTCTTT. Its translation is CSANDREKAFF.

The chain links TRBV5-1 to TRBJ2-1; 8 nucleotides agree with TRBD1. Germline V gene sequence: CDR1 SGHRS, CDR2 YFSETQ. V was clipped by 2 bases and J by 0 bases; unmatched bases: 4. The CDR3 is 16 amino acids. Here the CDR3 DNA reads TGCGCCAGCAGCTTAAAAGGACAGGGCTCCTACAATGAGCAGTTCTTC. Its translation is CASSLKGQGSYNEQFF. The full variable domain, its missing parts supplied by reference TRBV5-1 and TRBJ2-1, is KAGVTQTPRYLIKTRGQQVTLSCSPISGHRSVSWYQQTPGQGLQFLFEYFSETQRNKGNFPGRFSGRQFSNSRSEMNVSTLELGDSALYLCASSLKGQGSYNEQFFGPGTRLTVL.